This T cell receptor (beta chain) was sequenced during a study of read filtering for tumor transcriptome and immune sequencing. About the study: The cohort had about 16 men and under 15 women aged about 45 to 80, mean approximately 66 years. Transcriptome libraries were built from DNase-treated RNA. IR-seq gave about 3.5 to 10.27 million TCR reads per sample; RNA-seq gave about 80 to 1,400.

Looked up from germline, CDR1 is SGHKS and CDR2 is YYEKEE (reference sequence). V lost 6 bases and J lost 7; bases outside the gene matches: 15. The length of the CDR3 is 15 residues. The table lists this clonotype with a few counts. Molecular barcoded adaptors covering alpha/delta and beta/gamma chains were used on around 370 ng RNA. One entry per CDR3 protein results from TCRdb running MiXCR on the reads. Of some 80,000 distinct CDR3 sequences in the sample, roughly an eighth are singletons; the top ten hold 14% to 15%. This chain links TRBV5-5 with TRBJ2-5; TRBD2 matches at 7 bases. The sequence was collected from a donor aged 40 or older with multiple myeloma. Source material: a population of CD138-negative cells sorted from bone marrow. CDR3 in DNA: TGTGCCAGCACCCCCCCTTTGGGAGGGTTAGGGACCCAGTACTTC. Protein sequence: CASTPPLGGLGTQYF.